The T cell receptor beta chain described here comes from a study of cytomegalovirus exposure and HLA in healthy donors. Study results and limitations: A later analysis associated 15,000 or so TCR beta sequences with HLA alleles at a 0.05 false discovery rate.

PCR was performed using 60 Vbeta and 13 Jbeta primers. Generated by immunoSEQ multiplex PCR, the TCRdb table keeps only in-frame clones and is missing some. The sample lists roughly 150,000 clones, 80% to 85% occurring once. Trimming cost V 2 bases and J 9 bases, with 7 bases left between them. This CDR3 comprises 12 residues. CDR1 is MNHNS, CDR2 SASEGT, per germline. Details on this clone: What it binds is unknown.

The V call is TRBV6-1, the J call TRBJ1-4; the D is unclear. The clonotype was recovered from a man aged 45-65 years in good health and CMV-seropositive. Sequencing input: PBMCs. As DNA, the CDR3 is TGTGCCAGCAGTGAATCTCTTAAAAAACTGTTTTTT. Its translation: CASSESLKKLFF.